The rows below give T cell receptor beta chains drawn from one sample of a study of blood T cell repertoires in COVID-19. Clones were read by immunoSEQ multiplex PCR, and TCRdb kept only the in-frame ones, dropping some. Of 90,000 or so clones in the sample, 70% to 90% were seen once. Sequencing used peripheral blood. The receptors stem from a woman in her sixties or seventies with COVID-19, enrolled during active disease. CDR3s include the opening cysteine and the closing phenylalanine or tryptophan. Fields, in order: CDR3 length, D gene, V gene, J gene, CDR3 protein. The D gene is left open where the match is weak.

13	-	TRBV7-2	TRBJ2-7	CASTRGASYEQYF
15	-	TRBV6-1	TRBJ2-1	CASSELAAGVGEQFF
14	-	TRBV7-3	TRBJ1-6	CASSLGTTNSPLHF
17	TRBD1	TRBV7-8	TRBJ1-6	CASSLLLGQGLNSPLHF
16	-	TRBV5-1	TRBJ2-3	CASRLNGGTVTDTQYF
15	-	TRBV14	TRBJ1-4	CASSQDTATNEKLFF
13	TRBD2	TRBV6-5	TRBJ2-3	CASKTSGVDTQYF
13	TRBD2	TRBV7-3	TRBJ2-7	CASSSSGGGEQYF
13	-	TRBV11-2	TRBJ1-2	CASSPGFISGYTF
14	TRBD1	TRBV30	TRBJ2-7	CAWSGSGGWYEQYF
14	TRBD1	TRBV18	TRBJ2-7	CASSLRDRAYEQYF
14	-	TRBV19	TRBJ1-3	CARPPVSSGNTIYF